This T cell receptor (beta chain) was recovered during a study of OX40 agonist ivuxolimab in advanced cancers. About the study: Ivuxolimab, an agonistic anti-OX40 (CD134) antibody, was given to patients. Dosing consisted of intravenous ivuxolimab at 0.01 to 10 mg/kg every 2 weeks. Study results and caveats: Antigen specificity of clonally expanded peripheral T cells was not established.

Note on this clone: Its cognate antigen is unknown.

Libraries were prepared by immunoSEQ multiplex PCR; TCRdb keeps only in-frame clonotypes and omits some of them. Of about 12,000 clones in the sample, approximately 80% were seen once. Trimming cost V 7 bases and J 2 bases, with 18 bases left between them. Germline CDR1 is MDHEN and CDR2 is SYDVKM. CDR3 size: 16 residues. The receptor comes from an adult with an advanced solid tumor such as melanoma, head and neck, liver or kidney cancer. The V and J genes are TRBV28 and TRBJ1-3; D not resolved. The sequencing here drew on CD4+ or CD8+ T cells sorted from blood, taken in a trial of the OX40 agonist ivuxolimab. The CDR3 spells CASTPSLGFTGNTIYF. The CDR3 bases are TGTGCCAGCACCCCCTCATTGGGGTTCACTGGAAACACCATATATTTT.